This T cell receptor (beta chain) is drawn from a study of T cells in Graves' hyperthyroidism and ophthalmopathy. Study results and caveats: Blood also contained most expanded thyroid clonotypes above 0.001.

This clonotype has more than one count but fewer than ten. What it binds is unknown. RNA transcripts gave rise to amplified TCR beta CDR3 regions. The TCR CDR3 was amplified in a first-round RT-PCR using the HTBI primer set. TCRdb re-analysed the multiplex PCR reads in MiXCR, keeping a single row per CDR3 protein. The sample has fewer than 200,000 distinct CDR3 sequences; 15% to 20% are singletons. In germline, CDR1 is KGHDR, CDR2 SFDVKD. This CDR3 is 16 amino acids long. The V gene end was trimmed by 3 bases and the J gene end by 1 base; junction bases not matched to a gene: 4. This chain connects TRBV24-1 to TRBJ2-1; 8 bases are a match to TRBD1. Sequencing used blood. The TCR was taken from a woman aged 50 to 60 with Graves' hyperthyroidism. The CDR3 DNA follows: TGTGCCACCAGTGATCCTGACAGGGGTTCCTACAATGAGCAGTTCTTC. The encoded protein is CATSDPDRGSYNEQFF.